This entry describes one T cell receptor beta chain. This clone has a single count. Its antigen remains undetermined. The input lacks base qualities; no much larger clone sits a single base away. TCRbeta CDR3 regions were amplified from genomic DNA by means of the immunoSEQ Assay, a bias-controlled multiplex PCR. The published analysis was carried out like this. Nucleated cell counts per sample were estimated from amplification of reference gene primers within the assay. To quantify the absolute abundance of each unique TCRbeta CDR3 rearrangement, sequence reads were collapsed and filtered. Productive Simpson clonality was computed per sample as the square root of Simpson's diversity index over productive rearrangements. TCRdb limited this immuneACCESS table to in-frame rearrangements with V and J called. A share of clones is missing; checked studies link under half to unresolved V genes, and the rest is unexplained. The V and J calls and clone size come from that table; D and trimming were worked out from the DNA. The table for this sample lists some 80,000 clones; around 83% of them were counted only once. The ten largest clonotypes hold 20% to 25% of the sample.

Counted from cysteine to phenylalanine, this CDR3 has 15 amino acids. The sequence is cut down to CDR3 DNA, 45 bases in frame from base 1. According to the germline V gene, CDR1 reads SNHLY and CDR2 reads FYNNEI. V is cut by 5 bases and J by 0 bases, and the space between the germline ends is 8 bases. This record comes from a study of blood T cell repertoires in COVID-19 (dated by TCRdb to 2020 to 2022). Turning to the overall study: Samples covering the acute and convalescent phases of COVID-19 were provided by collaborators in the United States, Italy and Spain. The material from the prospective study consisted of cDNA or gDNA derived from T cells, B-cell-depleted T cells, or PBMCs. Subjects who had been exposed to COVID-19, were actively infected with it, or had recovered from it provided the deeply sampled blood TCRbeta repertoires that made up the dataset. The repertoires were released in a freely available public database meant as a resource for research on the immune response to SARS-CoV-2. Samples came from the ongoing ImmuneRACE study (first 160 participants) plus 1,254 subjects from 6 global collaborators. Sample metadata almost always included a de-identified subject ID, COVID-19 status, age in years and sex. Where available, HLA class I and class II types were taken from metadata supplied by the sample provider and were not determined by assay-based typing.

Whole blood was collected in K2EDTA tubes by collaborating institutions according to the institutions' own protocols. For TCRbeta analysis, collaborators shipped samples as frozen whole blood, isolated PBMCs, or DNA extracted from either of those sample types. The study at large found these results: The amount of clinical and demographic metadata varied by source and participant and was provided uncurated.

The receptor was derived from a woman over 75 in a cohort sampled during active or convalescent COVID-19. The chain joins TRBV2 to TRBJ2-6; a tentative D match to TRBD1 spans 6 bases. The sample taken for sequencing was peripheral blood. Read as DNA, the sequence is TGTGCCAGCAGTCGACAGGACTCTGGGGCCAACGTCCTGACTTTC. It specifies CASSRQDSGANVLTF.